The entry below describes one TCR beta chain. Its specificity is unknown. This specimen belongs to a study of cytomegalovirus exposure and HLA in healthy donors. 60 Vbeta and 13 Jbeta primers were used in PCR. In the original workflow: Later work found approximately 87 million unique TCR beta chains, with approximately 12 million shared. Libraries were prepared by immunoSEQ multiplex PCR; TCRdb keeps only in-frame clonotypes and omits some of them. The D gene and trimming were derived from the DNA, and the V and J assignments and clone size from that table. The sample includes roughly 180,000 clones, roughly 88% of them seen just once. CDR1 is MGHRA, CDR2 YSYEKL, per germline. The ends were cut back, 4 bases at V and 5 bases at J, with 20 bases in the middle. The CDR3 covers 16 residues. Broader study findings: It was likely that a cluster of highly shared sequence variants was a sequencing artifact.

The TCR was taken from a girl aged 2 to 10 in good health and CMV-seropositive. The rearrangement uses TRBV4-1 and TRBJ2-5, with TRBD1 as a possible D gene (6 bases). The sequencing sample was made of PBMCs. CDR3 coding DNA: TGCGCCAGCAGCCCCGACAAGGCACAGGGAGTGGAGACCCAGTACTTC. Amino acid sequence: CASSPDKAQGVETQYF.